Below, 22 T cell receptor beta chains from the same sample are listed, as sequenced in a study of OX40 agonist ivuxolimab in advanced cancers. Method: immunoSEQ multiplex PCR; TCRdb's copy keeps in-frame clones and lacks some. The data contain 35,000 to 55,000 clones, 85% to 95% of them singletons. The material was CD4+ or CD8+ T cells sorted from blood, obtained in a trial of the OX40 agonist ivuxolimab. The receptor source for this set is an adult with an advanced solid tumor such as melanoma, head and neck, liver or kidney cancer.

The gene calls are TRBV27 and TRBJ1-1, with D maybe TRBD1 (5 bases). Looked up from germline, CDR1 is MNHEY and CDR2 is SMNVEV (reference sequence). Deletions cut 2 bases from V and 1 base from J, with 8 bases between. The CDR3 length is 14 residues. The CDR3 spells CASSLRQWNTEAFF. The CDR3 DNA reads TGTGCCAGCAGTTTAAGACAGTGGAACACTGAAGCTTTCTTT.

The V call is TRBV14, the J call TRBJ2-2, with D possibly matching TRBD2 (5 bases). Trimming pared 4 bases from V and 0 bases from J, leaving 9 bases between. Germline lookup yields CDR1 SGHDN and CDR2 FVKESK. The CDR3 has 15 amino acids. This CDR3 reads CASSPIGTNTGELFF. The CDR3 DNA is TGTGCCAGCAGCCCGATCGGGACGAACACCGGGGAGCTGTTTTTT.

V usage is TRBV10-3 and J usage is TRBJ2-7; possibly TRBD1 or TRBD2 for D (5 bases each). Trimming stripped 2 bases from V and 4 bases from J, with 12 bases between. Germline-derived CDR1 and CDR2 are ENHRY and SYGVKD. CDR3 size: 14 residues. Written as DNA, the CDR3 is TGTGCCATCAGTGAGACGGGACGGACGTACGAGCAGTACTTC. The encoded protein is CAISETGRTYEQYF.

This clone was seen once. The CDR3 reads CASSSSWLANTEAFF. The CDR3 coding sequence is TGTGCCAGCAGCTCCTCATGGCTCGCTAACACTGAAGCTTTCTTT. The chain is built from TRBV7-9 and TRBJ1-1; D uncertain. Trimming left V 4 bases short and J 2 bases short, with 14 bases between. The germline gives CDR1 SEHNR, CDR2 FQNEAQ (reference sequence). There are 15 residues in the CDR3.

This chain uses TRBV5-1 with TRBJ2-1; 7 bases are shared with TRBD1. The CDR3 is 15 amino acids. With V trimmed by 4 bases and J by 9 bases, 13 bases remained unmatched. The germline gives CDR1 SGHRS, CDR2 YFSETQ. The CDR3 DNA reads TGCGCCAGCAGCGCCGACAGGGTAAGATCCCTTGAGCAGTTCTTC. Residues: CASSADRVRSLEQFF.

The J gene is TRBJ2-1, the V gene TRBV19; D is uncertain. V was clipped by 4 bases and J by 4 bases, with 8 bases between them. This CDR3 is 13 amino acids long. Germline V gene data show CDR1 as LNHDA and CDR2 as SQIVND (reference sequence). CDR3 nucleotides: TGTGCCAGTAGTAGGCCTAATTACAATGAGCAGTTCTTC. It is translated as CASSRPNYNEQFF. The variable domain in full, completed from reference TRBV19 and TRBJ2-1, reads DGGITQSPKYLFRKEGQNVTLSCEQNLNHDAMYWYRQDPGQGLRLIYYSQIVNDFQKGDIAEGYSVSREKKESFPLTVTSAQKNPTAFYLCASSRPNYNEQFFGPGTRLTVL.

The chain uses TRBV6-1 and TRBJ2-2; D remains ambiguous. Germline loops: CDR1 MNHNS, CDR2 SASEGT. The V end was cut by 2 bases, the J end by 4 bases, with 8 bases between. CDR3 length: 14 residues. This chain's CDR3 is CASSEWQSTGELFF. Written as DNA, the CDR3 is TGTGCCAGCAGTGAATGGCAGTCCACCGGGGAGCTGTTTTTT.

This chain uses TRBV7-9 with TRBJ2-7; D might be TRBD1 (6 bases). Germline-derived CDR1 and CDR2 are SEHNR and FQNEAQ (reference sequence). V lost 4 bases to trimming and J lost 0 bases, with 10 bases between them. The CDR3 consists of 14 residues. CDR3 region: CASSSTTGSYEQYF. DNA of the CDR3: TGTGCCAGCAGCTCGACGACAGGCTCCTACGAGCAGTACTTC.

The rearrangement uses TRBV11-2 and TRBJ1-4, with D unclear. The tail of the sequence fits TRBJ2-2 better, so the J call may be wrong. Germline CDR1 SGHAT, CDR2 FQNNGV. This CDR3 spans 12 amino acids. CDR3 bases: TGTGCCAGCAGCTTCGATATCAGGGAGCTGTTTTTT. Protein: CASSFDIRELFF.

The rearrangement joins TRBV5-5 to TRBJ1-2; 7 bases are a match to TRBD1. V was clipped by 0 bases and J by 8 bases; unmatched bases: 7. The CDR3 totals 14 residues. CDR1 and CDR2 (germline): SGHKS, YYEKEE (reference sequence). This chain's CDR3 is CASSLEQGRFGYTF. The CDR3 DNA follows: TGTGCCAGCAGCTTGGAACAGGGGAGGTTCGGCTACACCTTC.

The chain combines TRBV19 with TRBJ1-1; D gene ambiguous. The germline gives CDR1 LNHDA, CDR2 SQIVND (reference sequence). V was cut by 3 bases and J by 2 bases, with 7 bases left in between. The CDR3 is 13 amino acids. CDR3 amino acids: CASSIAPNTEAFF. The CDR3, as DNA: TGTGCCAGTAGTATTGCGCCAAACACTGAAGCTTTCTTT.

The chain has TRBV7-6 and TRBJ2-7; 9 bases are shared with TRBD2. Germline V gives CDR1 SGHVS, CDR2 FNYEAQ. The CDR3 totals 15 residues. V shed 3 bases and J 1 base; nucleotides not matched to a gene: 4. The CDR3 bases are TGTGCCAGCAGCTTCGCCGCGGGAGGGTCCTACGAGCAGTACTTC. Residues: CASSFAAGGSYEQYF.

This sequence joins TRBV28 and TRBJ1-1; the D is unclear. The germline V and J ends were trimmed by 4 bases and 5 bases, with 11 bases remaining between them. The CDR3 contains 13 residues. Per germline, CDR1 MDHEN and CDR2 SYDVKM. Here the CDR3 reads CASSSSLRTEAFF. CDR3 DNA sequence: TGTGCCAGCAGTTCTTCCCTGAGGACTGAAGCTTTCTTT.

The V gene is TRBV11-2, the J gene TRBJ1-2, with D maybe TRBD1 (5 bases). The V gene lost 4 bases and the J gene lost 4 bases, with 16 bases spanning the gap. Germline V gene lookup returns CDR1 SGHAT and CDR2 FQNNGV. This CDR3 spans 15 amino acids. The CDR3 nucleotides are TGTGCCAGCAGCTGGGGGGAGACGTCTAGCTATGGCTACACCTTC. Encoded protein: CASSWGETSSYGYTF.

The gene calls are TRBV27 and TRBJ2-1, with TRBD2 as a possible D gene (6 bases). Trimming stripped 2 bases from V and 6 bases from J, with 8 bases between. CDR3 length: 13 residues. Germline lookup yields CDR1 MNHEY and CDR2 SMNVEV (reference sequence). The CDR3 bases are TGTGCCAGCAGTTTACCCGGGGGCAATGAGCAGTTCTTC. This gives the protein CASSLPGGNEQFF.

This clone appeared a single time. J is TRBJ2-7 and V is TRBV27, with D possibly matching TRBD2 (5 bases). V shed 4 bases and J shed 5 bases, with 12 bases lying between them. Germline V gives CDR1 MNHEY, CDR2 SMNVEV (reference sequence). The CDR3 spans 13 residues. The chain's CDR3 is CASSSRVVDEQYF. The CDR3 DNA follows: TGTGCCAGCAGTTCGAGGGTGGTGGACGAGCAGTACTTC.

This chain links TRBV28 with TRBJ2-5, with 9 nucleotides matching TRBD1. V was pared by 6 bases and J by 2 bases, with 19 bases of the junction left unmatched. This CDR3 region has 19 residues. The germline CDR1 and CDR2 sequences are MDHEN and SYDVKM. The CDR3 spells CASSGQGLEGLELQETQYF. In DNA, the CDR3 is TGTGCCAGCAGCGGACAGGGGTTGGAGGGATTGGAGCTACAAGAGACCCAGTACTTC.

This sequence joins TRBV27 and TRBJ2-1, with 7 bases identical to TRBD1. In germline, CDR1 is MNHEY, CDR2 SMNVEV (reference sequence). This CDR3 has 15 residues. Trimming at V came to 3 bases and at J to 5 bases, leaving 7 bases not matched to a gene. The CDR3 bases are TGTGCCAGCAGTTTTGAGGGGGCGTCGAACAATGAGCAGTTCTTC. Protein sequence: CASSFEGASNNEQFF.

V is TRBV27 and J is TRBJ2-1, with D possibly TRBD2 on 6 matching bases. V lost 5 bases to trimming and J lost 3 bases, with 17 bases between them. This CDR3 has 16 residues. Germline V gene sequence: CDR1 MNHEY, CDR2 SMNVEV (reference sequence). CDR3 residues: CASSPFAGIVYNEQFF. The CDR3 bases are TGTGCCAGCAGTCCCTTTGCGGGAATCGTCTACAATGAGCAGTTCTTC.

The chain uses TRBV6-5 and TRBJ2-7, with 9 bases fitting TRBD2. After removal of 0 bases from V and 4 bases from J, the junction contained 4 bases not matched to a gene. The CDR3 extends over 15 amino acids. Per the germline V gene, CDR1 is MNHEY and CDR2 is SVGAGI. The CDR3 DNA sequence: TGTGCCAGCAGTTACTCTGGCGGGAGGGCTTACGAGCAGTACTTC. Its protein product is CASSYSGGRAYEQYF.

CDR3 residues: CASGGPVEAFF. The CDR3 region has the DNA TGTGCCAGCGGAGGACCGGTTGAAGCTTTCTTT. V usage is TRBV9 and J usage is TRBJ1-1; D is undetermined. Germline-derived CDR1 and CDR2 are SGDLS and YYNGEE. The CDR3 loop spans 11 amino acids. V dropped 7 bases and J dropped 7 bases, with 11 bases sitting between them. Combining the CDR3 with reference TRBV9 and TRBJ1-1 gives the whole variable domain DSGVTQTPKHLITATGQRVTLRCSPRSGDLSVYWYQQSLDQGLQFLIQYYNGEERAKGNILERFSAQQFPDLHSELNLSSLELGDSALYFCASGGPVEAFFGQGTRLTVV.

This sequence joins TRBV5-4 and TRBJ2-5; D remains ambiguous. The CDR3 consists of 14 residues. Looked up from germline, CDR1 is SGHNT and CDR2 is YYREEE (reference sequence). Between the trimmed V and J ends, which lost 2 bases and 0 bases, there was a span of 8 bases. CDR3 amino acids: CASSLRQNQETQYF. The CDR3 nucleotides are TGTGCCAGCAGCTTACGGCAGAACCAAGAGACCCAGTACTTC.